This TCR beta chain came from a study of T cell clonality in common variable immunodeficiency. Study-level findings and limits: T cell subpopulation sequencing would be needed to explain CVID clonality. CVID subjects shared fewer TCRbeta clones than healthy controls did.

Patients and controls were mostly of Caucasian heritage. V was shortened by 5 bases and J by 4 bases, with 15 bases between the two germline ends. The V gene's germline CDR1 is LNHDA and CDR2 SQIVND (reference sequence). The CDR3 is 15 residues long. The table came from immunoSEQ multiplex PCR; TCRdb's copy has only in-frame clones and leaves some out. The specimen has about 30,000 clones, none found just once. As for this clone: Its antigen is not identified. From the germline J gene comes the end of the CDR3, since the read stops 3 residues before it.

Source material: peripheral blood mononuclear cells. The receptor was isolated from a person between 18 and 75 years old in good health. The rearrangement joins TRBV19 to TRBJ1-5, with a tentative D call TRBD1 (5 bases). The CDR3 sequence: CASSSGAVANQPQHF. CDR3 DNA (partial): TGTGCCAGTAGTTCTGGGGCAGTCGCTAATCAGCCC.